The entry below describes one T cell receptor (beta chain). Its binding antigen is unknown. It has no much larger one-base neighbor in the sample; base qualities were not kept. This entry belongs to a study of vaccination effects on CD4 cells after COVID-19 (dated by TCRdb to between 2021 and 2024). For the study in its entirety: Participants received two doses of either the BNT162b2 or the mRNA-1273 mRNA SARS-CoV-2 vaccine. In both COVID-19 convalescent patients and infection-naive vaccine recipients, the study compared SARS-CoV-2 spike-specific CD4+ TCR repertoires from before mRNA vaccination with those from after it. The full study included 9 to 10 COVID-19 convalescent patients and a handful of SARS-CoV-2-naive healthy vaccine recipients. Cultures from other donors in the study were sequenced with the Oncomine TCR Beta short-read assay on an Illumina iSeq 100.

Taken from cysteine to phenylalanine, the CDR3 has 14 residues. Just the 42-base CDR3 DNA is kept, in frame starting at base 1. V is reduced by 3 bases and J by 9 bases, leaving a spacing of 15 bases between them. The germline V gene encodes CDR1 WNHNN and CDR2 SYGVQD (reference sequence). Overall study outcomes, separate from this receptor: Among healthy vaccine recipients, nearly all vaccine-induced clones were SARS-CoV-2 mono-reactive, and just 1 of 255 was cross-reactive with common cold coronaviruses. Marked clonal contraction was observed in both infection-induced and vaccine-induced clones at late post-vaccination timepoints, consistent with waning T cell responses. Only a small number of convalescent patients were included, and no early post-infection timepoints were available, which limited the study.

Libraries were prepared through the immunoSEQ multiplex PCR assay. DNA from the cultured, isolated CD4+ T cells was subjected to TCR beta CDR3 sequencing. On the study's bioinformatics: Non-productive TCR sequences were removed and reads were trimmed to the CDR3 region, keeping CDR3s of at least 7 amino acids. Antigen-specific clonotypes were identified using the MANAFEST web app by comparison of expansion in peptide wells against reference cultures. For clones to be considered positive, expansion at FDR<0.05 versus reference and all other wells, an odds ratio above 5, and a frequency above 0.1% in two replicate wells were required. A clonotype was defined as cross-reactive if the clonotype was significantly expanded both in SARS-CoV-2 spike wells and in at least one common cold coronavirus spike condition. CDR3 similarity was assessed by Levenshtein distance with the stringdist R package, and unrooted trees were built with ape in R 3.6.1. TCRdb provides this immuneACCESS table in a form limited to in-frame rearrangements. Some clones are lacking; in checked studies, under half of them reflect an unresolved V gene, and why the rest are absent is not known. D and trimming were read from the DNA, whereas the V and J calls and clone size are those reported in that table. This sample lists 40,000 to 50,000 clones; around 77% were detected once. 2.9% of the sample is held by the ten biggest clonotypes.

In the ViraFEST assay, PBMC were stimulated with viral peptide pools, and antigen-specific CD4+ T cell clonotypes were then identified by expansion using TCR sequencing. After more than nine days of culture, CD4+ T cells were isolated with the EasySep CD4+ T cell isolation kit. None of the healthy vaccine recipients had a prior SARS-CoV-2 infection, which was confirmed by nucleocapsid antibody tests that came back negative both before and after vaccination. About 2.1 million PBMC per well were cultured in IMDM with around 5% human AB serum, 10 IU/ml IL-2 and gentamicin, plus 10 ug/ml peptides. Half of the culture medium was replaced with fresh IL-2-containing medium on days 3 and 7. Unless noted otherwise, every peptide stimulation condition was grown in triplicate wells. Using Ficoll-Paque Plus gradient centrifugation, PBMC were separated from whole blood and then either used fresh or cryopreserved at -140C. The overlapping peptide pools covered the spike proteins of SARS-CoV-2 as well as those of the common cold coronaviruses HCoV-NL63, HCoV-OC43 and HCoV-229E. The QIAamp micro DNA kit was used to extract genomic DNA from the cultured CD4+ T cells.

The receptor was derived from a human donor who received a COVID-19 vaccine. The material sequenced was CD4+ T cells from PBMCs cultured with HCoV-NL63 spike peptides, taken before COVID-19 vaccination. The sample's cell subset or site label, decoded: HCoV-NL63 spike overlapping peptide pool stimulation. The sequence links TRBV10-1 to TRBJ2-1, with a weak D call of TRBD2 (5 bases match). In nucleotides, the sequence is TGCGCCAGCAGTGAACTAGTTTTATCACCTGAGCAGTTCTTC. Translated, this gives CASSELVLSPEQFF.